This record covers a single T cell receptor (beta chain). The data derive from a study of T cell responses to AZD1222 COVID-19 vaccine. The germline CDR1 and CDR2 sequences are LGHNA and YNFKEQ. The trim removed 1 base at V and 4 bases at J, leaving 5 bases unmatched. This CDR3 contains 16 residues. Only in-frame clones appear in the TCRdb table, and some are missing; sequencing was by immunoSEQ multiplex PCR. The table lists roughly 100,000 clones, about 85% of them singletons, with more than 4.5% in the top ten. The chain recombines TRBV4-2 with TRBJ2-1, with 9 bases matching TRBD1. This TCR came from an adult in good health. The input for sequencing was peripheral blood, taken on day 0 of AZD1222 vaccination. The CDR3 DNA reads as TGTGCCAGCAGCCAAGGGCGGACAGGGGCTTACAATGAGCAGTTCTTC. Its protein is CASSQGRTGAYNEQFF.